The present T cell receptor beta chain was sequenced within a study of type 1 regulatory T cells. Study-level background: T-allo10 is an in vitro-generated, Tr1-enriched CD4 T cell product specific for alloantigen.

TCRdb re-called the reads with MiXCR, one entry per CDR3 protein. The repertoire holds approximately 90,000 distinct CDR3 sequences, roughly 31% seen once, with 2% to 2.5% in the top ten. V was cut by 5 bases and J by 6 bases, with 14 bases left in between. The CDR3 extends over 14 amino acids. CDR1 is SGHAT and CDR2 is FQNNGV in the germline V gene. The sequencing input was CD4+ T cells, either the whole sample or a sorted fraction (not recorded which). The sequence derives from a human donor in good health. The V and J genes are TRBV11-2 and TRBJ2-1; D gene uncertain. DNA for the CDR3: TGTGCCAGCAGCCCGCAACCGGGCCTCAATGAGCAGTTCTTC. Amino acids: CASSPQPGLNEQFF.